This T cell receptor (beta chain) was obtained from a study of shared clonotypes between healthy human individuals. Assay execution proceeded at the deep level. Some clones are missing from TCRdb's copy, which holds only in-frame ones; the method was immunoSEQ multiplex PCR. Among more than 2 million clones, approximately 96% were seen once, and the ten largest hold roughly 0.13%. With 3 bases clipped from V and 2 bases from J, the junction kept 2 bases outside the gene matches. The germline V gene encodes CDR1 SGHRS and CDR2 YFSETQ. This CDR3 contains 14 residues. Donors comprised healthy HIV-negative adults lacking recent acute infections or vaccinations.

This clonotype was sampled from a man between 18 and 35 years old in good health. The chain recombines TRBV5-1 with TRBJ2-3; 8 bases are a match to TRBD1. The material sequenced was naive CD4+ T cells sorted from blood. Noted subset: CD45RA+ positively selected. CDR3 nucleotides: TGCGCCAGCAGCTCGGGACAGGCCACAGATACGCAGTATTTT. This gives the protein CASSSGQATDTQYF. The entire variable domain, with the rest obtained from reference TRBV5-1 and TRBJ2-3, is as follows: KAGVTQTPRYLIKTRGQQVTLSCSPISGHRSVSWYQQTPGQGLQFLFEYFSETQRNKGNFPGRFSGRQFSNSRSEMNVSTLELGDSALYLCASSSGQATDTQYFGPGTRLTVL.